This TCR beta chain stems from a study of radiotherapy plus CTLA-4 blockade in lung cancer. Whole-study results and caveats: Among reported predictors of response, early blood T cell clone dynamics with interferon-beta performed best.

Regarding this clone: Antigen: not known.

Deletions cut 7 bases from V and 0 bases from J, with 8 bases between. This CDR3 comprises 13 residues. Germline-derived CDR1 and CDR2 are MNHEY and SMNVEV (reference sequence). TCRdb's table, derived via immunoSEQ multiplex PCR, lists solely in-frame clones and lacks some. The data contain tens of thousands of clones, 60% to 80% of them seen just once; the ten biggest clones take up 2% to 3%. Focal radiation was given together with CTLA-4 blockade (ipilimumab) to patients with chemo-refractory metastatic non-small-cell lung cancer. The V gene is TRBV27, the J gene TRBJ2-3; D gene unclear. The material was peripheral blood, obtained from a patient treated with radiotherapy plus ipilimumab. This sequence was found in a human donor with non-small cell lung cancer whose response to radiotherapy plus ipilimumab could not be evaluated. In nucleotides, the CDR3 is TGTGCCAGCACCCCTCCCAGCACAGATACGCAGTATTTT. Translated: CASTPPSTDTQYF.